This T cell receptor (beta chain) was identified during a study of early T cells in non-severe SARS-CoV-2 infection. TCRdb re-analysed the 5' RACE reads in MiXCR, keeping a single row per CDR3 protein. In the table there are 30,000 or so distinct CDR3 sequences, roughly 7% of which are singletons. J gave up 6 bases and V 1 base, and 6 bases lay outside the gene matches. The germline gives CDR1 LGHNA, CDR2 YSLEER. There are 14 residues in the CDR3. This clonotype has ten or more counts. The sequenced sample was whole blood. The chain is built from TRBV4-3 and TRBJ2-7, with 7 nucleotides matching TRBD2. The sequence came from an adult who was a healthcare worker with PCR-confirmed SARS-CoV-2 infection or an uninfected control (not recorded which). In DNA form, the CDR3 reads TGCGCCAGCAGCCAAGGGACTAGATCTAGCGAGCAGTACTTC. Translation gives CASSQGTRSSEQYF.